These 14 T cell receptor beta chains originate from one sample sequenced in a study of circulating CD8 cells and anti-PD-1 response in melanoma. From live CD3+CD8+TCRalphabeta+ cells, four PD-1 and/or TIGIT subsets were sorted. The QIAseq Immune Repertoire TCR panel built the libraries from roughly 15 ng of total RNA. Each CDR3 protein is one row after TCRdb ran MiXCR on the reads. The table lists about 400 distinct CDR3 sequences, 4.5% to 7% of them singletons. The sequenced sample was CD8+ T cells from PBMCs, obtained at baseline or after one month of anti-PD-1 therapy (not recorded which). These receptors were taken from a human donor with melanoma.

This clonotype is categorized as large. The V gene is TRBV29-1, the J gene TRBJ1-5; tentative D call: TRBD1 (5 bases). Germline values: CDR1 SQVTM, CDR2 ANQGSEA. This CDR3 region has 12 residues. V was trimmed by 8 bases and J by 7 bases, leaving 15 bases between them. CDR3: CSTGEGRQPQHF. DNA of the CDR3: TGCAGCACGGGGGAGGGAAGACAGCCCCAGCATTTT.

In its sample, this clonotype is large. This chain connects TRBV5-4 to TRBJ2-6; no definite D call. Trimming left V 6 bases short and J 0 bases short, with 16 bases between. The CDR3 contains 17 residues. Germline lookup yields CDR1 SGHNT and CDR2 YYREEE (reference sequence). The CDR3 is CASNPLQSNSGANVLTF. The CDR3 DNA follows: TGTGCCAGCAACCCCCTACAGTCGAACTCTGGGGCCAACGTCCTGACTTTC.

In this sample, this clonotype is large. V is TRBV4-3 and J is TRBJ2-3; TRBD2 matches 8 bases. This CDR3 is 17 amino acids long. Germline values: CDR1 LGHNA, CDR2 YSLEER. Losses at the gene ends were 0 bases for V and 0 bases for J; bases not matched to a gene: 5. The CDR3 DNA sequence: TGCGCCAGCAGCCAAGATGGCGGGGGGACCAGCACAGATACGCAGTATTTT. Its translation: CASSQDGGGTSTDTQYF.

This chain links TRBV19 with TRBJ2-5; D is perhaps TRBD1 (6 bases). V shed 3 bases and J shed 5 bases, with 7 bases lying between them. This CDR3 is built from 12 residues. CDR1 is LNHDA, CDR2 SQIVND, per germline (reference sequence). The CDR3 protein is CASSIRGETQYF. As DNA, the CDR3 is TGTGCCAGTAGTATTAGGGGGGAGACCCAGTACTTC.

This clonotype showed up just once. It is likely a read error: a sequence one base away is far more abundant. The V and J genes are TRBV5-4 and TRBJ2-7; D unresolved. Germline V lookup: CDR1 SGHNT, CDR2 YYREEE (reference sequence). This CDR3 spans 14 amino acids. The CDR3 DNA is TGCGCCAGCAGCTTGGGTCGAGAAACCTACGAGCAGCACTTC. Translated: CASSLGRETYEQHF.

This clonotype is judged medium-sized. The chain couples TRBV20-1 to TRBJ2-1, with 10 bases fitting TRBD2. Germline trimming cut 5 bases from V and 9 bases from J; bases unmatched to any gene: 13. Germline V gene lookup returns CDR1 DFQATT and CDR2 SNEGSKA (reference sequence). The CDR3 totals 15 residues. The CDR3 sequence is CSARSLAGKPGEQFF. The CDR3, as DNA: TGCAGTGCTCGATCACTAGCGGGGAAGCCCGGTGAGCAGTTCTTC.

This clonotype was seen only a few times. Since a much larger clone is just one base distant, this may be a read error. The chain's CDR3 is CSVGQTEQHF. In nucleotides, the CDR3 is TGCAGCGTCGGACAGACCGAGCAGCACTTC. This chain connects TRBV29-1 to TRBJ2-7; possibly TRBD1 for D (6 bases). CDR3 size: 10 residues. Germline lookup yields CDR1 SQVTM and CDR2 ANQGSEA.

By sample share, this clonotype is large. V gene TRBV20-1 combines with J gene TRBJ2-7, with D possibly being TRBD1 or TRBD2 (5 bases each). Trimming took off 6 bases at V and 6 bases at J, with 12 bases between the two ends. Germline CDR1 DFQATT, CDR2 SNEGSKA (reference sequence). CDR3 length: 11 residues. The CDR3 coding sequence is TGCAGTGCCAAACGGGGCCTCGAGCAGTACTTC. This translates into CSAKRGLEQYF.

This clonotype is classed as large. In DNA form, the CDR3 reads TGTGCCAGCAGCCTCACAGAGAACACTGAAGCTTTCTTT. Amino acid sequence: CASSLTENTEAFF. The chain couples TRBV3-1 to TRBJ1-1; D call uncertain. Trimming left V 4 bases short and J 1 base short, with 7 bases between. The germline gives CDR1 LGHDT, CDR2 YNNKEL (reference sequence). The CDR3 spans 13 residues.

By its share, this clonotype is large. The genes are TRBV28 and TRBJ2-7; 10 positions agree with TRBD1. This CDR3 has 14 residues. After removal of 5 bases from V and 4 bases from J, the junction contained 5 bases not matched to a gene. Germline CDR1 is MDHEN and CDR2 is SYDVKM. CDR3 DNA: TGTGCCAGCAGTCCCTGGGACAGGGGTTACGAGCAGTACTTC. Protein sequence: CASSPWDRGYEQYF.

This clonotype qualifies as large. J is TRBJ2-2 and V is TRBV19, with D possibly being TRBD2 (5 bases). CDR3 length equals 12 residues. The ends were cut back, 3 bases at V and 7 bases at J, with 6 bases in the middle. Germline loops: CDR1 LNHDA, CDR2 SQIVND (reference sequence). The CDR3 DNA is TGTGCCAGTAGTATGAGGGTCGGGGAGCTGTTTTTT. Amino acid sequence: CASSMRVGELFF.

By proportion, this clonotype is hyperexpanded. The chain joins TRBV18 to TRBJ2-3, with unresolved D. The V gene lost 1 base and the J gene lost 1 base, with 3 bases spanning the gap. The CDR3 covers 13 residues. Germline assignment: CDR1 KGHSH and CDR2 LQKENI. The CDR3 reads CASSPLGTDTQYF. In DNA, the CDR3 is TGTGCCAGCTCACCACTAGGCACAGATACGCAGTATTTT.

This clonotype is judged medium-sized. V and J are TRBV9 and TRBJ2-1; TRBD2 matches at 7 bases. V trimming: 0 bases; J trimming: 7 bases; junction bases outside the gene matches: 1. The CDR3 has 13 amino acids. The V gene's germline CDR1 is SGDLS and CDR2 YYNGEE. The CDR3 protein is CASSVGGGNEQFF. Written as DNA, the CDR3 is TGTGCCAGCAGCGTAGGGGGAGGGAATGAGCAGTTCTTC.

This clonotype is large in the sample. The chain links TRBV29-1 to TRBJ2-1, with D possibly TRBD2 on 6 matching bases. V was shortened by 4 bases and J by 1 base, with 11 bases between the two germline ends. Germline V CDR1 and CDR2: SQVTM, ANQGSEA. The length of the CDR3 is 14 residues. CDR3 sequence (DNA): TGCAGCGTTGTCGGGGGTACGTCCTACAATGAGCAGTTCTTC. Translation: CSVVGGTSYNEQFF.